The entry below describes one T cell receptor beta chain. This clonotype has more than one count but fewer than ten. The specificity of this receptor is unknown. Per-nucleotide qualities are absent, and no much larger clonotype sits a single base away. Relative to germline, V is 6 bases shorter and J is 6 bases shorter, with 18 bases between their ends. CDR1 is given as DFQATT and CDR2 as SNEGSKA, both from the germline V gene (reference sequence). Spanning cysteine to phenylalanine, the CDR3 consists of 15 amino acids. Left in the record is the CDR3 DNA by itself, 45 bases read in frame from the first base. To prepare the library, 5' RACE was applied. A second PCR of about 6 to 12 cycles was run with a J-beta primer mix and a sample-barcoded 5' primer. Each TCR beta cDNA molecule received a unique molecular identifier from a template-switch 5' adaptor carrying 12 random nucleotides. Each sample yielded at least 3 million CDR3-containing paired-end reads. First-strand cDNA synthesis was performed from all RNA using the Mint cDNA synthesis kit, with priming by a TRBC-specific oligonucleotide. After uracil-DNA glycosylase treatment, a first 18-cycle PCR used universal primers M1SS and BC2_uni_R on all cDNA. On the authors' methods: Each sample was normalized by randomly selecting 1 million high-quality reads, each carrying a distinct molecular identifier. Instead of being binned into consensus sequences, reads that shared molecular identifiers were thrown out. CDR3 identification, clonotype clustering and error correction used MiTCR with a Q25 quality threshold and the strictest error-elimination algorithm. A nonparametric unseen species model with Euler transformation was used to estimate a lower bound on total TCR beta diversity. Using fastp at Q25 and MiXCR, TCRdb reprocessed the public reads and kept productive beta chains. Rows with a matching CDR3 protein are joined into one entry that keeps the most common DNA and genes. TCRdb assigned the V and J calls; the authors' analysis was not used. The sample data list some 1,800,000 distinct CDR3 sequences, and 30% to 40% of these were observed just once. The ten largest make up 23% of the sample.

Donors were a few dozen systemically healthy Caucasian individuals from Russia aged roughly 6 to 100 years. Each donor gave 8 to 10 milliliters of peripheral blood, collected into EDTA-treated Vacutainer tubes. PBMCs were isolated by Ficoll-Paque density-gradient centrifugation, with at least 6.5 million obtained per sample. Total RNA, at least 5 micrograms per sample, was extracted from PBMCs with Trizol reagent. The percentages of naive CD45RAhigh/CD27high T cells were determined by flow cytometry on a PBMC aliquot from every donor. These data originate in a study of blood T cells in healthy people across ages (dated by TCRdb to the mid-2010s). Background on the whole study: In model experiments, template switching captured about one uniquely barcoded TCR beta cDNA molecule for every two T cells. The study measured age-related changes in TCR beta repertoire diversity using deep sequencing normalized with unique cDNA molecular identifiers. Four age groups were formed from the donors: young (average 16 years), middle-aged (approximately 39), aged (roughly 59) and long-lived (82). To avoid experimental bias, donors of different ages were randomly spread across the sequencing lanes. Two additional independent replicas of 1 million unique cDNA reads from the same blood draw were analyzed for two donors (one aged 18 to 30 and one aged 80 or older). The research as a whole found: Total diversity estimates from one million sequenced T cells were considered lower bounds and underestimates. Observed TCR beta diversity correlated strongly with the percentage of naive T cells measured by flow cytometry. Observed TCR beta diversity per million T cells fell roughly linearly with age, and a significant reduction was already apparent by age around 40. Because the CMV infection status of the donors was unknown, age-related changes in expanded clonotypes may potentially have been confounded. Since profiling was done on bulk unsorted PBMCs, naive and antigen-experienced compartments could not be conclusively compared. Compared with the aged group, the long-lived group had more naive CD4+ T cells, fewer expanded clones and increased TCR diversity, a pattern suggesting age selection.

The chain couples TRBV20-1 to TRBJ1-6, with TRBD1 as a weak D call on 6 bases. This TCR was recovered from a human donor in good health. Specimen: blood. This receptor has the CDR3 CSAPTTGQSNSPLHF. In nucleotides, the sequence is TGCAGTGCCCCTACTACGGGACAATCTAATTCACCCCTCCACTTT.